This TCR beta chain was sequenced during a study of T cells after yellow fever vaccination. By 5'RACE template switching, TCR cDNA was produced, with a universal primer site and UMIs added in the process. TCRdb reanalysed the 5' RACE reads using MiXCR and keeps one entry per CDR3 protein. The sample lists 150,000 to 200,000 distinct CDR3 sequences, 6% to 7.5% occurring once. The V and J ends lost 5 bases and 5 bases, in that order; junction bases with no gene match: 14. The CDR3 spans 16 residues. The germline V gene encodes CDR1 SGHAT and CDR2 FQDESV (reference sequence). This clonotype was picked up many times.

The sequencing used CD4+ T cells sorted from PBMCs, collected 5 days after the first yellow fever vaccination. This rearrangement joins TRBV11-1 to TRBJ2-7, with TRBD1 matching 8 bases. The TCR was taken from a man aged 18 to 35 who received the YFV17D yellow fever vaccine. The CDR3: CASSLTGGGQGDEQYF. DNA for the CDR3: TGTGCCAGCAGCCTTACCGGAGGAGGACAGGGAGACGAGCAGTACTTC.